This T cell receptor (beta chain) was identified during a study of cytomegalovirus exposure and HLA in healthy donors. To note about this clone: Its antigen is still unknown.

Trimming stripped 5 bases from V and 1 base from J, with 9 bases between. Germline V CDR1 and CDR2: SNHLY, FYNNEI. The CDR3 has 13 amino acids. General study findings and limits: In an earlier analysis, most TCR beta V segments were productive about 87% or about 30% of the time. Rare TCR sequences dominated, though some public TCRs recurred in many donors. One cluster of highly shared sequence variants probably arose as a sequencing artifact. High specificity and sensitivity for cytomegalovirus status were reported for the classifier.

The PCR ran on 60 Vbeta and 13 Jbeta primers. Assay: immunoSEQ multiplex PCR; the TCRdb copy retains only in-frame clones and omits some. The sample yields 150,000 or so clones, of which the top ten take up about 1.6%. Sequenced sample: PBMCs. The source is a woman aged 45-65 years in good health and CMV-seronegative. The rearrangement uses TRBV2 and TRBJ2-7; D is perhaps TRBD2 (6 bases). DNA for the CDR3: TGTGCCAGCAGTCTAGGGACTTCCTACGAGCAGTACTTC. It encodes CASSLGTSYEQYF. The complete variable domain, with remaining parts taken from reference TRBV2 and TRBJ2-7, reads EPEVTQTPSHQVTQMGQEVILRCVPISNHLYFYWYRQILGQKVEFLVSFYNNEISEKSEIFDDQFSVERPDGSNFTLKIRSTKLEDSAMYFCASSLGTSYEQYFGPGTRLTVT.